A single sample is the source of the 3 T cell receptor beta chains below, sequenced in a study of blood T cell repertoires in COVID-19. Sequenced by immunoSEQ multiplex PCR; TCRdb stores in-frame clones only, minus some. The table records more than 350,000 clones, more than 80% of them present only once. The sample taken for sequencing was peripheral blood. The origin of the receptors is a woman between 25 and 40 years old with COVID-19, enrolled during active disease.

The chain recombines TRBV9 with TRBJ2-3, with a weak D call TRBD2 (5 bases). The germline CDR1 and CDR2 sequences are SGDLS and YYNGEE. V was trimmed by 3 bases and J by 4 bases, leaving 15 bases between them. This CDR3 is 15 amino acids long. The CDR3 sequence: CASSDPIGEPDTQYF. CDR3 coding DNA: TGTGCCAGCAGCGACCCCATCGGGGAGCCAGATACGCAGTATTTT.

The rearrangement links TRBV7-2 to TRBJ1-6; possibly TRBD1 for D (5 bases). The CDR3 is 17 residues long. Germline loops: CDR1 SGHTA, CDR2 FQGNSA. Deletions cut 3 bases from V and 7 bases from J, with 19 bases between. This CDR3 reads CASSFGGGGRENSPLHF. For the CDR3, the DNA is TGTGCCAGCAGCTTTGGTGGGGGGGGACGGGAGAATTCACCCCTCCACTTT. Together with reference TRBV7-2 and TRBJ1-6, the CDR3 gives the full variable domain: GAGVSQSPSNKVTEKGKDVELRCDPISGHTALYWYRQSLGQGLEFLIYFQGNSAPDKSGLPSDRFSAERTGGSVSTLTIQRTQQEDSAVYLCASSFGGGGRENSPLHFGNGTRLTVT.

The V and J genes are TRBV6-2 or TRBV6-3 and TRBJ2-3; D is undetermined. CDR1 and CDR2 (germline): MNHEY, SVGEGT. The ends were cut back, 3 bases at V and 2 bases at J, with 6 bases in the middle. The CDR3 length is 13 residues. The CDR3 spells CASSYHFTDTQYF. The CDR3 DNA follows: TGTGCCAGCAGTTATCACTTCACAGATACGCAGTATTTT.